These T cell receptor beta chains were read from a single sample in a study of CD8 T cells in ankylosing spondylitis. TCRdb fed the 5' RACE reads into MiXCR, producing one record per CDR3 protein. Here the sample spans 210,000 or so distinct CDR3 sequences, roughly 8% being singletons. Material for sequencing was blood, either unsorted or a sorted T cell fraction (not recorded which). The source of these receptors is a female donor with ankylosing spondylitis or in good health (not recorded which). CDR3s include the opening cysteine and the closing phenylalanine or tryptophan. A D gene is named only where the DNA matches it firmly. Only part of the rows carry a size: once, few, many, or a class if the clone is expanded.

j_gene,abundance,d_gene,v_gene,CDR3aa,CDR3nt
TRBJ2-2,many,NA,TRBV6-2/TRBV6-3,CASSYSPTGELFF,TGTGCCAGCAGTTACTCACCCACCGGGGAGCTGTTTTTT
TRBJ1-1,many,NA,TRBV12-3/TRBV12-4,CASSSDWENTEAFF,TGTGCCAGCAGTTCGGACTGGGAGAACACTGAAGCTTTCTTT
TRBJ2-4,many,TRBD1,TRBV28,CASSEGTRTGKNIQYF,TGTGCCAGCAGTGAGGGTACCCGGACAGGCAAAAACATTCAGTACTTC
TRBJ2-7,few,TRBD2,TRBV20-1,CSTGRENEQYF,TGCAGCACCGGGCGGGAGAACGAGCAGTACTTC
TRBJ1-3,many,NA,TRBV2,CASSATGLSGNTIYF,TGTGCCAGCAGTGCAACAGGGCTCTCTGGAAACACCATATATTTT
TRBJ1-1,many,NA,TRBV20-1,CSAARSMNTEAFF,TGCAGTGCAGCAAGGTCGATGAACACTGAAGCTTTCTTT
TRBJ2-3,few,NA,TRBV7-9,CASSLGIADTQYF,TGTGCCAGCAGCTTAGGAATAGCAGATACGCAGTATTTT
TRBJ2-5,many,NA,TRBV12-5,CASGLESGHLPQETQYF,TGTGCTAGTGGTTTGGAGTCGGGACACCTGCCTCAAGAGACCCAGTACTTC
TRBJ2-7,many,NA,TRBV12-3/TRBV12-4,CASSLSAGYRSEQYF,TGTGCCAGCAGTTTGAGCGCGGGGTACCGATCCGAGCAGTACTTC
TRBJ2-1,few,TRBD1,TRBV7-3,CASSEDRGERFF,TGTGCCAGCAGCGAAGACAGGGGCGAGAGGTTCTTC
TRBJ1-2,many,NA,TRBV6-5,CATQQRPGGYTF,TGTGCCACCCAGCAGAGGCCAGGAGGCTACACCTTC
TRBJ2-1,many,NA,TRBV6-5,CASSYRLPRYNEQFF,TGTGCCAGCAGTTACCGACTTCCACGATACAATGAGCAGTTCTTC
TRBJ2-5,many,NA,TRBV7-9,CASSPSQGTQYF,TGTGCCAGCAGCCCATCCCAAGGGACCCAGTACTTC
TRBJ2-1,NA,TRBD1,TRBV27,CASSWDSEYNEQFF,TGTGCCAGCAGCTGGGACAGCGAGTACAATGAGCAGTTCTTC
TRBJ2-3,many,NA,TRBV29-1,CSVDELTDTQYF,TGCAGCGTTGATGAGCTCACAGATACGCAGTATTTT
TRBJ1-5,many,NA,TRBV27,CASSQGIPRSNQPQHF,TGTGCCAGCAGTCAGGGGATCCCGCGGAGCAATCAGCCCCAGCATTTT
TRBJ2-1,many,NA,TRBV11-1,CASSLGGPQQFF,TGTGCCAGCAGCTTAGGGGGGCCGCAGCAGTTCTTC
TRBJ2-1,few,NA,TRBV7-9,CASSPTPLGQFF,TGTGCCAGCAGCCCCACCCCACTGGGGCAGTTCTTC
TRBJ2-5,many,TRBD2,TRBV20-1,CSAWVREGYQETQYF,TGCAGTGCTTGGGTGCGGGAGGGGTACCAAGAGACCCAGTACTTC
TRBJ2-7,many,NA,TRBV20-1,CSARRTDEQYF,TGCAGTGCTAGGCGGACAGACGAGCAGTACTTC
TRBJ2-1,many,NA,TRBV29-1,CSVDNEQFF,TGCAGCGTTGATAATGAGCAGTTCTTC
TRBJ1-2,NA,TRBD1,TRBV19,CATEYRGQGGYTF,TGTGCCACCGAGTACAGGGGGCAGGGCGGCTACACCTTC
TRBJ1-1,many,NA,TRBV20-1,CSAGGGSAAFF,TGCAGTGCTGGGGGAGGGTCGGCAGCTTTCTTT
TRBJ2-7,many,TRBD2,TRBV15,CATSRAGGLEQYF,TGTGCCACCAGCAGAGCGGGAGGCCTCGAGCAGTACTTC
TRBJ2-7,many,NA,TRBV20-1,CSARIPWEYEQYF,TGCAGTGCTAGAATACCCTGGGAGTACGAGCAGTACTTC
TRBJ2-5,many,NA,TRBV12-3/TRBV12-4,CASSLARLVEHWGETQYF,TGTGCCAGCAGTTTGGCCCGATTAGTGGAACACTGGGGAGAGACCCAGTACTTC
TRBJ2-5,many,TRBD2,TRBV6-2/TRBV6-3,CASSYSLAGGKETQYF,TGTGCCAGCAGTTACTCCCTAGCGGGAGGAAAAGAGACCCAGTACTTC
TRBJ2-6,many,NA,TRBV4-3,CASSQIGGANVLTF,TGCGCCAGCAGCCAAATCGGGGGGGCCAACGTCCTGACTTTC
TRBJ2-7,many,NA,TRBV7-9,CASSTNRDTRVGYEQYF,TGTGCCAGCAGCACCAACCGGGACACCCGAGTAGGATACGAGCAGTACTTC
TRBJ1-1,medium-sized,TRBD1,TRBV20-1,CSASDRVNTEAFF,TGCAGTGCATCGGACAGGGTGAACACTGAAGCTTTCTTT
TRBJ1-1,many,TRBD1,TRBV19,CASSIPGGFSTEAFF,TGTGCCAGTAGTATTCCAGGGGGCTTCAGTACTGAAGCTTTCTTT
TRBJ2-7,NA,NA,TRBV7-2,CASTRSGRTYEQYF,TGTGCCAGCACCCGGAGCGGACGAACCTACGAGCAGTACTTC
TRBJ2-2,many,TRBD2,TRBV10-3,CAISESGRVGGELFF,TGTGCCATCAGTGAGAGCGGGAGGGTTGGCGGGGAGCTGTTTTTT
TRBJ2-1,many,NA,TRBV28,CASSFQTPASRKFF,TGTGCCAGCAGTTTCCAAACCCCGGCTAGCAGGAAGTTCTTC
TRBJ2-1,few,TRBD1,TRBV2,CASMRRGQGESRDYNEQFF,TGTGCCAGCATGAGGCGGGGACAGGGAGAGAGTAGGGACTACAATGAGCAGTTCTTC
TRBJ2-5,many,NA,TRBV29-1,CSHTDLETQYF,TGCTCCCATACGGACTTAGAGACCCAGTACTTC
TRBJ2-7,many,TRBD2,TRBV20-1,CSARVPGLVGYEQYF,TGCAGTGCTAGAGTACCGGGACTAGTCGGGTACGAGCAGTACTTC
TRBJ2-5,many,NA,TRBV5-1,CASSFPKTEGMRETQYF,TGCGCCAGCAGCTTTCCTAAGACAGAGGGAATGAGGGAGACCCAGTACTTC
TRBJ1-5,NA,NA,TRBV29-1,CSVETASNQPQHF,TGCAGCGTTGAAACGGCTAGCAATCAGCCCCAGCATTTT
TRBJ2-3,many,TRBD2,TRBV11-2,CASSLGGTSASSTDTQYF,TGTGCCAGCAGCTTAGGAGGGACTAGCGCCTCTAGCACAGATACGCAGTATTTT
TRBJ2-3,many,NA,TRBV4-3,CASSQERVAVPLF,TGCGCCAGCAGCCAAGAACGGGTAGCCGTTCCCCTTTTT
TRBJ2-1,many,TRBD2,TRBV5-1,CAPSGLGGEQFF,TGCGCCCCCTCCGGACTAGGAGGTGAGCAGTTCTTC
TRBJ2-1,many,NA,TRBV5-5,CASESYNEQFF,TGTGCCAGCGAATCCTACAATGAGCAGTTCTTC
TRBJ1-2,many,TRBD1,TRBV20-1,CSARPPGQGVGYTF,TGCAGTGCTAGACCCCCGGGACAGGGTGTTGGCTACACCTTC
TRBJ1-2,many,NA,TRBV3-1,CASSQDLEANYGYTF,TGTGCCAGCAGCCAAGATTTGGAGGCTAACTATGGCTACACCTTC
TRBJ2-7,many,TRBD1,TRBV29-1,CSDRDRDTYEQYF,TGCAGCGACCGGGACAGGGACACCTACGAGCAGTACTTC
TRBJ2-4,many,TRBD2,TRBV4-3,CASSQEGTSGFGNIQYF,TGCGCCAGCAGCCAAGAGGGGACTAGCGGGTTTGGGAACATTCAGTACTTC
TRBJ2-7,many,TRBD2,TRBV12-3/TRBV12-4,CASSFGLASAEQYF,TGTGCCAGCAGTTTTGGACTAGCATCGGCCGAGCAGTACTTC
TRBJ1-5,many,TRBD1,TRBV3-1,CASSQADRGNQPQHF,TGTGCCAGCAGCCAAGCTGACAGGGGTAATCAGCCCCAGCATTTT
TRBJ2-6,NA,NA,TRBV9,CASSAPESGANVLTF,TGTGCCAGCAGCGCCCCGGAGTCTGGGGCCAACGTCCTGACTTTC
TRBJ1-1,NA,NA,TRBV2,CASRLDGNTEAFF,TGTGCCAGCAGACTCGACGGAAACACTGAAGCTTTCTTT
TRBJ1-2,many,TRBD1,TRBV4-3,CASSQRTGGANYGYTF,TGCGCCAGCAGCCAGAGGACAGGGGGAGCTAACTATGGCTACACCTTC
TRBJ2-3,many,NA,TRBV20-1,CSARGVGTDTQYF,TGCAGTGCTAGGGGTGTGGGCACAGATACGCAGTATTTT
TRBJ2-7,many,TRBD2,TRBV29-1,CSVVLAGIYEQYF,TGCAGCGTTGTCCTAGCGGGCATCTACGAGCAGTACTTC
TRBJ2-5,many,TRBD1,TRBV10-3,CAIGGRPTGGQETQYF,TGTGCCATCGGGGGTAGGCCGACAGGGGGCCAAGAGACCCAGTACTTC
TRBJ2-3,few,NA,TRBV20-1,CSAKGLDTDTQYF,TGCAGTGCTAAGGGCCTAGACACAGATACGCAGTATTTT
TRBJ2-7,few,NA,TRBV28,CASSLGVKYEQYF,TGTGCCAGCAGTTTAGGGGTCAAGTACGAGCAGTACTTC
TRBJ2-1,many,NA,TRBV5-5,CASSLGAVGNEQFF,TGTGCCAGCAGCTTGGGCGCCGTCGGGAATGAGCAGTTCTTC
TRBJ2-5,many,NA,TRBV3-1,CASSLDAPGAQYF,TGTGCCAGCAGCCTGGACGCCCCGGGAGCCCAGTACTTC